Below are 21 T cell receptor beta chains sequenced from a single sample in a study of T cell repertoires in cytomegalovirus infection. Antigens for these TCRs are unknown. TCRdb fed the reads into MiXCR, producing one record per CDR3 protein. This table holds thousands of distinct CDR3 sequences, roughly 50% found once. Sequenced: PBMCs, sequenced either directly or after in vitro stimulation (not recorded which). These TCRs come from a human donor in good health (CMV status not recorded). Some clones in this sample may be carry-over from other donors' samples.

Comments on this clonotype: The CDR3 does not close with the conserved phenylalanine or tryptophan, likely indicating a read error. No DNA is shown, since the ends of the CDR3 on it are uncertain; the CDR3 is the one TCRdb lists. The chain uses TRBV7-9 and TRBJ2-1. CDR1 is SEHNR and CDR2 is FQNEAQ in the germline V gene (reference sequence). The length of the CDR3 is 16 amino acids, counting both ends. The CDR3 sequence: CASSLRGESSYNDLFC.

This clonotype was picked up a small number of times. J is TRBJ2-3 and V is TRBV19, with D perhaps given as TRBD1 or TRBD2 (5 bases each). Germline-derived CDR1 and CDR2 are LNHDA and SQIVND (reference sequence). The CDR3 loop spans 19 amino acids. V lost 5 bases and J lost 2, with 26 bases in between. In DNA form, the CDR3 reads TGTGCCAGTAGTCGCCCACGGGGCTCACCTACTAGGAACACAGATACGCAGTATTTT. Translating it yields CASSRPRGSPTRNTDTQYF.

This clonotype was counted only a few times. The junction differs from germline at one of its ends, possibly a read error. The chain links TRBV7-9 to TRBJ2-1; D is ambiguous. This CDR3 has 16 residues. Germline CDR1 is SEHNR and CDR2 is FQNEAQ (reference sequence). The CDR3 loop reads CASSFFGIYTYNVQFF. CDR3 nucleotide sequence: TGTGCCAGCAGCTTTTTTGGAATATACACCTACAATGTGCAGTTCTTC.

With respect to this clonotype: One junction end disagrees with the germline gene, perhaps due to a read error. This chain uses TRBV12-3 or TRBV12-4 with TRBJ1-1, with D possibly matching TRBD1 (6 bases). This CDR3 is built from 16 residues. CDR3 bases: TGTGCCAGCAGCCTCATGGCTTCCAAACAGGGCACTGAATCTTTCTTT. Translated: CASSLMASKQGTESFF.

This clonotype has at least ten counts. CDR3 sequence (DNA): TGTGCCAGCAGCTTGGGGAACACCGGGGAGCTGTTTTTT. This codes for CASSLGNTGELFF. The rearrangement uses TRBV5-6 and TRBJ2-2; D is ambiguous. Germline V gene sequence: CDR1 SGHDT, CDR2 YYEEEE. The CDR3 has 13 residues. V lost 0 bases to trimming and J lost 1 base, with 1 base between them. Full variable domain (rest looked up from reference TRBV5-6 and TRBJ2-2): DAGVTQSPTHLIKTRGQQVTLRCSPKSGHDTVSWYQQALGQGPQFIFQYYEEEERQRGNFPDRFSGHQFPNYSSELNVNALLLGDSALYLCASSLGNTGELFFGEGSRLTVL.

This clonotype showed up many times. The chain carries TRBV27 and TRBJ1-2, with 8 nucleotides matching TRBD1. Germline V gene sequence: CDR1 MNHEY, CDR2 SMNVEV (reference sequence). This CDR3 comprises 14 residues. V lost 5 bases and J lost 4; bases outside the gene matches: 6. CDR3 region: CASSTQGGGYGYTF. CDR3 sequence (DNA): TGTGCCAGCAGTACACAGGGGGGCGGCTATGGCTACACCTTC.

This clonotype was observed a few times. The CDR3, as DNA: TGTGCCAGCAGCTTTTACCCCCCAGTAGAGGGGACCGGGGAGCTGTTTTTT. Amino acid sequence: CASSFYPPVEGTGELFF. The rearrangement uses TRBV7-3 and TRBJ2-2; D could derive from TRBD1 or TRBD2 (5 bases each). CDR1 and CDR2 from the germline V gene are SGHTA and FQGTGA. This CDR3 contains 17 residues. Trimming left V 3 bases short and J 5 bases short, with 19 bases between.

This rearrangement joins TRBV28 to TRBJ2-7, with D possibly called TRBD1 or TRBD2 (5 bases each). The germline V gene has CDR1 MDHEN and CDR2 SYDVKM. Trimming shortened V by 3 bases and J by 0 bases, and 15 bases separated the two germline ends. The CDR3 length is 16 residues. In DNA form, the CDR3 reads TGTGCCAGCAGTTTGTATGGGACGAGGAGCTCCTACGAGCAGTACTTC. Its translation is CASSLYGTRSSYEQYF.

This chain connects TRBV7-9 to TRBJ1-1; 7 nucleotides agree with TRBD1. Looked up from germline, CDR1 is SEHNR and CDR2 is FQNEAQ (reference sequence). The V segment lost 2 bases and the J segment 4 bases; nucleotides outside the gene matches: 7. This CDR3 contains 15 residues. CDR3 protein: CASSLTGSGGTEAFF. The DNA for the CDR3 is TGTGCCAGCAGCTTAACTGGTTCAGGGGGCACTGAAGCTTTCTTT.

The chain uses TRBV9 and TRBJ1-4; maybe TRBD1 (5 bases). This CDR3 is built from 15 residues. From germline, CDR1 is SGDLS and CDR2 YYNGEE. V was shortened by 0 bases and J by 1 base, with 7 bases between the two germline ends. In DNA form, the CDR3 reads TGTGCCAGCAGCGTAGTGGGGGAAACTAATGAAAAACTGTTTTTT. This translates into CASSVVGETNEKLFF.

As to this clonotype: Relative to the germline gene, one junction end is altered; a read error may explain this. DNA of the CDR3: TGTGCCAGCAGCTTGGACAGTTACACCGTGGAGCGGTTTTTT. It yields the protein CASSLDSYTVERFF. The chain joins TRBV7-3 to TRBJ2-2; a weak D match, TRBD1 (6 bases). The CDR3 contains 14 residues. The germline V gene encodes CDR1 SGHTA and CDR2 FQGTGA.

This clonotype is medium-sized (0.01 to 0.1%) within its sample. J is TRBJ2-5 and V is TRBV3-1; D may be TRBD2 (6 bases). V lost 0 bases and J lost 5, with 13 bases in between. The CDR3 has 15 amino acids. CDR1 and CDR2 (germline): LGHDT, YNNKEL (reference sequence). CDR3 residues: CASSQDGGFGETQYF. CDR3 nucleotide sequence: TGTGCCAGCAGCCAAGACGGGGGATTTGGTGAGACCCAGTACTTC.

The chain links TRBV12-3 or TRBV12-4 to TRBJ2-1; TRBD2 is a possible D gene (5 bases). Trimming took off 6 bases at V and 1 base at J, with 28 bases between the two ends. This CDR3 has 20 amino acids. The CDR3 DNA is TGTGCCAGCAGCTCCCTAAGCCGCCGTTTGGGAGAAAGGTCCTACAATGAGCAGTTCTTC. Translating it yields CASSSLSRRLGERSYNEQFF.

Remarks on this clonotype: A junction end diverges from the germline sequence, so it may reflect a read error. The rearrangement links TRBV7-6 to TRBJ1-5; D ambiguous. This CDR3 comprises 15 residues. CDR1 is SGHVS and CDR2 is FNYEAQ in the germline V gene. In nucleotides, the CDR3 is TGTGCCAGCAGCCCCGAAACAGACATCAATCAGACCCAGCATTTT. This sequence encodes CASSPETDINQTQHF.

Comments on this clonotype: A read error may account for a junction end that differs from germline. The chain is built from TRBV12-3 or TRBV12-4 and TRBJ1-1, with D possibly TRBD1 on 6 matching bases. CDR3 length: 16 amino acids. The CDR3 DNA reads TGTGCCAGCAGCCTCAGGTTTTCCAAACAGGGCACTGCCGCTTTGTTT. This sequence encodes CASSLRFSKQGTAALF.

The rearrangement uses TRBV6-1 and TRBJ2-1; 9 bases align to TRBD2. The CDR3 extends over 15 amino acids. J was trimmed by 4 bases and V by 5 bases; bases with no gene match: 6. Germline values: CDR1 MNHNS, CDR2 SASEGT. CDR3: CASSKKREAYNEQFF. CDR3 DNA: TGTGCCAGCAGTAAAAAGCGGGAGGCATACAATGAGCAGTTCTTC.

A remark on this clonotype: A much larger clone lies a single base off, so this may be a read error. The J gene is TRBJ1-6, the V gene TRBV7-9; D ambiguous. CDR1 and CDR2 from the germline V gene are SEHNR and FQNEAQ (reference sequence). CDR3 size: 13 residues. CDR3 residues: CASRFGSKSPLHF. The CDR3 DNA reads TGTGCCAGCCGCTTTGGGTCGAAGTCACCCCTCCACTTT. The full variable domain, with the rest looked up from reference TRBV7-9 and TRBJ1-6, is DTGVSQNPRHKITKRGQNVTFRCDPISEHNRLYWYRQTLGQGPEFLTYFQNEAQLEKSRLLSDRFSAERPKGSFSTLEIQRTEQGDSAMYLCASRFGSKSPLHFGNGTRLTVT.

At least ten counts were recorded for this clonotype. This chain uses TRBV7-9 with TRBJ2-7; 10 nucleotides match TRBD1. From germline, CDR1 is SEHNR and CDR2 FQNEAQ (reference sequence). V gave up 5 bases and J gave up 2 bases; unmatched junction bases: 6. This CDR3 is 15 amino acids long. CDR3 nucleotide sequence: TGTGCCAGCAGCACCAGGACAGGGGGGACCTACGAGCAGTACTTC. The encoded protein is CASSTRTGGTYEQYF.

Regarding this clonotype: This is likely a read error, given that the CDR3 carries no conserved phenylalanine or tryptophan at its end. The DNA is omitted, as the CDR3 cannot be located on it reliably, and the CDR3 follows TCRdb's listing. The rearrangement uses TRBV11-2 and TRBJ2-1. From its first to its last residue, the CDR3 has 16 amino acids. Germline CDR1 is SGHAT and CDR2 is FQNNGV. CDR3 sequence reads: CASSLLQGSSYTEPFL.

In its sample, this clonotype was seen a few times. This rearrangement joins TRBV7-6 to TRBJ2-1; D ambiguous. The CDR3 extends over 16 amino acids. CDR1 SGHVS and CDR2 FNYEAQ come from the germline V gene. CDR3 DNA sequence: TGTGCTAGGTGCTTGTTGGGAATATCCACCTACAATGAGCAGTTCTTC. It specifies CARCLLGISTYNEQFF.

There are many counts of this clonotype. The CDR3 here is CASSEYAIKVTTYYGYTF. Written as DNA, the CDR3 is TGTGCCAGCAGTGAATATGCCATTAAAGTAACCACCTACTATGGCTACACCTTC. The chain recombines TRBV6-1 with TRBJ1-2; D unresolved. The V end lost 2 bases, the J end lost 3 bases, and 22 bases lay between the germline ends. The CDR3 is made up of 18 amino acids. Germline values: CDR1 MNHNS, CDR2 SASEGT.